This T cell receptor beta chain was obtained from a study of T cell repertoires in cytomegalovirus infection. TCRdb used MiXCR to reprocess the reads, holding one entry per CDR3 protein. The sample yields about 830,000 distinct CDR3 sequences, roughly 33% seen once. This clonotype was counted a few times. What it binds is unknown. CDR3 length equals 17 residues. CDR1 and CDR2 (germline): SGHDT, YYEEEE. After removal of 4 bases from V and 7 bases from J, the junction contained 16 bases not matched to a gene. The clonotype comes from a human donor in good health (CMV status not recorded). Some clones in this sample may be carry-over from other donors' samples. The chain uses TRBV5-6 and TRBJ2-5; the match to TRBD1 covers 10 bases. The input for sequencing was cultured CD8+ T cells from PBMCs, taken from culture after CMV antigen stimulation. CDR3 sequence reads: CASSPSPGTGEGVTQYF. As DNA, the CDR3 is TGTGCCAGCAGCCCTAGTCCCGGGACAGGGGAAGGGGTGACCCAGTACTTC.